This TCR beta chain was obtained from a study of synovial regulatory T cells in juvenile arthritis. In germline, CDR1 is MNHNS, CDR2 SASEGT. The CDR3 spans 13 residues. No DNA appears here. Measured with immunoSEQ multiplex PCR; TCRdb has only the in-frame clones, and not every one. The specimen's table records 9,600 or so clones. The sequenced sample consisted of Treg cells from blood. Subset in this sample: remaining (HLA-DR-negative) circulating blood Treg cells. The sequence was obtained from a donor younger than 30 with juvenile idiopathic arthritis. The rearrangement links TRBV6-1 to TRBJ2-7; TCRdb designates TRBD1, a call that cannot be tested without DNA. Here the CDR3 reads CASSATQGYEQYF.